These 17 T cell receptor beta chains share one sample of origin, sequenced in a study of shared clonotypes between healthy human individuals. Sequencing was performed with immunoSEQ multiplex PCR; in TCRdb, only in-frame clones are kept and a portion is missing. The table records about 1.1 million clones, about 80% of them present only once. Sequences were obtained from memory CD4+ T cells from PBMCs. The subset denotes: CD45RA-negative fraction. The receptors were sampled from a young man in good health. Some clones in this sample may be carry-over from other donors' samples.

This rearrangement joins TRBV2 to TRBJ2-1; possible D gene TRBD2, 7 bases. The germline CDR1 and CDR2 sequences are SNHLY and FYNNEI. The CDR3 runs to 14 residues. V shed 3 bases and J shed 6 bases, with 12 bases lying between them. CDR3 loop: CASSDGGGGNEQFF. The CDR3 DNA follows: TGTGCCAGCAGTGATGGGGGAGGGGGCAATGAGCAGTTCTTC. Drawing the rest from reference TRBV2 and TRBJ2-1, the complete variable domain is EPEVTQTPSHQVTQMGQEVILRCVPISNHLYFYWYRQILGQKVEFLVSFYNNEISEKSEIFDDQFSVERPDGSNFTLKIRSTKLEDSAMYFCASSDGGGGNEQFFGPGTRLTVL.

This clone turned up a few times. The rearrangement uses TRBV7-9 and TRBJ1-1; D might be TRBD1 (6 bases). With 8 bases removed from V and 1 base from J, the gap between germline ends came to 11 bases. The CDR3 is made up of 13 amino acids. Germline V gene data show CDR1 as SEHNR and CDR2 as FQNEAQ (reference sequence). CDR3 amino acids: CASRGGSNTEAFF. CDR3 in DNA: TGTGCCAGCCGAGGGGGATCGAACACTGAAGCTTTCTTT.

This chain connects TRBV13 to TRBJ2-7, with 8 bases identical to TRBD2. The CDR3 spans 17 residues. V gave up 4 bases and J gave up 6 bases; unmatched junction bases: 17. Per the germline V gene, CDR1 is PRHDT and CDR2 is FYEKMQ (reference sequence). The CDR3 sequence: CASSSTWGGTSYFEQYF. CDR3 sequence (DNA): TGTGCCAGCAGCTCCACTTGGGGAGGGACTAGTTATTTCGAGCAGTACTTC.

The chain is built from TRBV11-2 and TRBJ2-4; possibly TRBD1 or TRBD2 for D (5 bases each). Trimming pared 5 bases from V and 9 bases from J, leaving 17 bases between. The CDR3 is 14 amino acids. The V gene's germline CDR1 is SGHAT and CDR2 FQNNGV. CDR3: CASSPGWGMGIQYF. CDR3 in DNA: TGTGCCAGCAGCCCCGGGTGGGGGATGGGCATTCAGTACTTC.

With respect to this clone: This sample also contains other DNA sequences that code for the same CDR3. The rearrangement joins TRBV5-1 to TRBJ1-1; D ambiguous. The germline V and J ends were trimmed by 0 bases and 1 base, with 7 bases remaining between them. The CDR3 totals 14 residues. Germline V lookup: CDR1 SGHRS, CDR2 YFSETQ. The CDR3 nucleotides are TGCGCCAGCAGCTTGGATGCAGGGAACACTGAAGCTTTCTTT. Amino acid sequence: CASSLDAGNTEAFF.

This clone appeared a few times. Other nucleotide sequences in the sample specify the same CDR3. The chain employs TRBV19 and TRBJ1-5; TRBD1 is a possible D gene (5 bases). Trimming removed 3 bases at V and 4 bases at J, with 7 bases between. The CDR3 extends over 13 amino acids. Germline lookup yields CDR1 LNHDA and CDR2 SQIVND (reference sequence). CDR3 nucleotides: TGTGCCAGTAGTATCGGGGGGAATCAGCCCCAGCATTTT. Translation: CASSIGGNQPQHF.

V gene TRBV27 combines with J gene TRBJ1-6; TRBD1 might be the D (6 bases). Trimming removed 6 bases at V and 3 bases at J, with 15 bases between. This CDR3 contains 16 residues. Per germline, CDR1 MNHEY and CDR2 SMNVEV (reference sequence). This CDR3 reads CASRTSGHYYNSPLHF. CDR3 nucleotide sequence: TGTGCCAGCAGGACATCGGGACACTACTATAATTCACCCCTCCACTTT.

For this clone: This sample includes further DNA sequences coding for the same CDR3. The CDR3 reads CASSPPGLSYEQYF. For the CDR3, the DNA is TGTGCCAGCTCACCACCCGGCCTGAGCTACGAGCAGTACTTC. The chain couples TRBV18 to TRBJ2-7; D gene unclear. Germline CDR1 is KGHSH and CDR2 is LQKENI. The germline V and J ends were trimmed by 0 bases and 3 bases, with 9 bases remaining between them. This CDR3 spans 14 amino acids.

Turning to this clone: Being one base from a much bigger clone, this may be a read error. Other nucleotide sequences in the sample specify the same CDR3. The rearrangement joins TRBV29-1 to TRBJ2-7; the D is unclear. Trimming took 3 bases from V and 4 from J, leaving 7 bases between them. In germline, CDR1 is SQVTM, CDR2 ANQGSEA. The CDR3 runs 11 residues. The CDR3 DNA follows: TGCAGCGTTGACTCGGGTTACGAGCAGTACTTC. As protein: CSVDSGYEQYF.

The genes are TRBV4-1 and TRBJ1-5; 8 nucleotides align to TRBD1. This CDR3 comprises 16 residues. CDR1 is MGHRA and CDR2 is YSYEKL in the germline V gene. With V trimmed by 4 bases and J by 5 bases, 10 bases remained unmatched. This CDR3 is CASSRTTGVRDQPQHF. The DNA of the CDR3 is TGCGCCAGCAGCCGAACGACAGGGGTCCGAGATCAGCCCCAGCATTTT.

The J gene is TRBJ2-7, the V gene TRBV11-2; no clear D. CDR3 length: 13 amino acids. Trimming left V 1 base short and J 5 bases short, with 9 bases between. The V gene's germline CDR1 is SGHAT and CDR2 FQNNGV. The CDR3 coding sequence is TGTGCCAGCAGCTTAGTCGTGGAGAACGAGCAGTACTTC. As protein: CASSLVVENEQYF.

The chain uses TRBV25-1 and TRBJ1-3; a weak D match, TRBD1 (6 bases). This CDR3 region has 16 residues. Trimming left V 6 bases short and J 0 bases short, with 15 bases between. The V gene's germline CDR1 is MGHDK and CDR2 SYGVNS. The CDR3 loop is CASRVGGRVSGNTIYF. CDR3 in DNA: TGTGCCAGCAGGGTCGGGGGGCGCGTCTCTGGAAACACCATATATTTT.

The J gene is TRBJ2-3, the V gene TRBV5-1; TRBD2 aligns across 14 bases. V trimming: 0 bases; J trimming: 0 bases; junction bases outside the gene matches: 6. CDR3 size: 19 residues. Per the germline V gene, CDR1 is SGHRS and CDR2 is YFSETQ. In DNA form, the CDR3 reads TGCGCCAGCAGCTTGGTAGGACTAGCGGGAGGACCTAGCACAGATACGCAGTATTTT. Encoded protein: CASSLVGLAGGPSTDTQYF. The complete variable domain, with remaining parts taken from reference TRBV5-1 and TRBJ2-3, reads KAGVTQTPRYLIKTRGQQVTLSCSPISGHRSVSWYQQTPGQGLQFLFEYFSETQRNKGNFPGRFSGRQFSNSRSEMNVSTLELGDSALYLCASSLVGLAGGPSTDTQYFGPGTRLTVL.

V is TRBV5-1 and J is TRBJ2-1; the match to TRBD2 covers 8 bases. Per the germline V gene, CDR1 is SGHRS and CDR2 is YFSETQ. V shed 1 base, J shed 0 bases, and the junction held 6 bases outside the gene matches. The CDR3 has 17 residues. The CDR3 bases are TGCGCCAGCAGCTTGACTAGCGGAACCATCTCCTACAATGAGCAGTTCTTC. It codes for CASSLTSGTISYNEQFF.

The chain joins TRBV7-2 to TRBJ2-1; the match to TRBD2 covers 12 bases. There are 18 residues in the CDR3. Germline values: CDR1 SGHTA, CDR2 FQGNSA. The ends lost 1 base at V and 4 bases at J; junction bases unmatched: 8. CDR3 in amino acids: CASSLVASGRANYNEQFF. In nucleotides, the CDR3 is TGTGCCAGCAGCTTAGTGGCTAGCGGGAGGGCCAATTACAATGAGCAGTTCTTC.

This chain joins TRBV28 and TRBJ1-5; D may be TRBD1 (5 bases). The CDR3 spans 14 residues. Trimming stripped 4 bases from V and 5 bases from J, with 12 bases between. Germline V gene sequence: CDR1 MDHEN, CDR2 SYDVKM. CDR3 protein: CASSSGQGYQPQHF. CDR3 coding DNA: TGTGCCAGCAGTTCAGGGCAGGGTTATCAGCCCCAGCATTTT.

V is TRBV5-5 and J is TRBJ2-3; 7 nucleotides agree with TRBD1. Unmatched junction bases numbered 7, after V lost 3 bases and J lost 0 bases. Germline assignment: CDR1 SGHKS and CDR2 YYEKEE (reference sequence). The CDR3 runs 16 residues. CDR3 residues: CASSSNRGSSTDTQYF. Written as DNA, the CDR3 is TGTGCCAGCAGCTCGAACAGGGGTTCGAGCACAGATACGCAGTATTTT.